This TCR beta chain is from a study of OX40 agonist ivuxolimab in advanced cancers. This table comes from immunoSEQ multiplex PCR, and its TCRdb copy is limited to in-frame clones, with some not included. The repertoire holds 60,000 to 75,000 clones, with 70% to 90% as singletons. Trimming removed 4 bases from V and 3 bases from J; junction bases left unmatched: 19. CDR1 and CDR2 from the germline V gene are KGHSH and LQKENI. There are 20 residues in the CDR3. Details on this clone: The antigen is undetermined.

Study-wide results and caveats: At 0.1 to 3.0 mg/kg, clonal expansion of CD4+ and CD8+ blood T cells had occurred by week 6.

This specimen was CD4+ or CD8+ T cells sorted from blood, taken in a trial of the OX40 agonist ivuxolimab. The sequence was obtained from an adult with an advanced solid tumor such as melanoma, head and neck, liver or kidney cancer. The V call is TRBV18, the J call TRBJ1-2; 11 bases fit TRBD1. CDR3 loop: CASSRLRPEDRGRLHYGYTF. CDR3 nucleotides: TGTGCCAGCTCACGACTCCGTCCGGAGGACAGGGGGCGACTTCACTATGGCTACACCTTC. Complete variable domain (other parts from reference TRBV18 and TRBJ1-2): NAGVMQNPRHLVRRRGQEARLRCSPMKGHSHVYWYRQLPEEGLKFMVYLQKENIIDESGMPKERFSAEFPKEGPSILRIQQVVRGDSAAYFCASSRLRPEDRGRLHYGYTFGSGTRLTVV.